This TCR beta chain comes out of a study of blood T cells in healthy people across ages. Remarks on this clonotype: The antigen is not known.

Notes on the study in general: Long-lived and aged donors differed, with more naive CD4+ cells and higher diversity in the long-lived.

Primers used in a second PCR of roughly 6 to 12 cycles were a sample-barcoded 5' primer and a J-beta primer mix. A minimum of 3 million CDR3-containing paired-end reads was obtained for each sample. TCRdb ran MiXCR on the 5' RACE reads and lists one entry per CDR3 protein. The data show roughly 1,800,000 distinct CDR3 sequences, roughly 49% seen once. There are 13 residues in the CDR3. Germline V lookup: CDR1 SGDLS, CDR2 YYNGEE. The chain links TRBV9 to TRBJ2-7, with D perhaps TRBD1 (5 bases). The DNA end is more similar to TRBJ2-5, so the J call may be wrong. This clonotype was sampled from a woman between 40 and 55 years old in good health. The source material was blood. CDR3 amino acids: CASSVAGKETQYF. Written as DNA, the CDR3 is TGTGCCAGCAGCGTTGCAGGGAAAGAGACCCAGTACTTC.